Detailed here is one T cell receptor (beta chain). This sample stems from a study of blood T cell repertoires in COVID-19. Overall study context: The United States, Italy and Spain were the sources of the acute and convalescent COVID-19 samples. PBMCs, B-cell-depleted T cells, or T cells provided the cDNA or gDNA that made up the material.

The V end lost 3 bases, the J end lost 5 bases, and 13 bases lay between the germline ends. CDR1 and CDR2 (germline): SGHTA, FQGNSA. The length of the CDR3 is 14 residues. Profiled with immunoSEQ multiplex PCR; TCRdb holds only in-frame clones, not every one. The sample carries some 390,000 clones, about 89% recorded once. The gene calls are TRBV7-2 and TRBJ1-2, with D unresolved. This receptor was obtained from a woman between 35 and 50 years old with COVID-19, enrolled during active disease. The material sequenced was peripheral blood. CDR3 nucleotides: TGTGCCAGCAGCTTGCGGGGTACTGGGTATGGCTACACCTTC. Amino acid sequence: CASSLRGTGYGYTF.